This T cell receptor beta chain came from a study of control samples from healthy donors and cancer patients. Clones were sequenced by immunoSEQ multiplex PCR, and TCRdb holds only the in-frame ones, with some missing. The sample includes 120,000 to 150,000 clones, about 90% of them seen just once. Trimming took 2 bases from V and 0 from J, leaving 8 bases between them. This CDR3 is built from 15 residues. The germline gives CDR1 SNHLY, CDR2 FYNNEI. The sequencing sample was made of blood. This clonotype was sampled from a man aged 25-40 years in good health. The rearrangement joins TRBV2 to TRBJ2-1; no clear D gene. CDR3 sequence reads: CASSESGSSYNEQFF. The CDR3 region has the DNA TGTGCCAGCAGTGAATCCGGAAGCTCCTACAATGAGCAGTTCTTC.